This T cell receptor (beta chain) was recovered during a study of T cells in Graves' hyperthyroidism and ophthalmopathy. The investigators amplified TCR beta CDR3 regions from RNA transcripts. TCR CDR3 regions were first amplified by RT-PCR with HTBI primers. TCRdb reprocessed the multiplex PCR reads with MiXCR, giving one entry per CDR3 protein. The table lists around 620,000 distinct CDR3 sequences, 46% of them singletons, with 15% to 20% in the top ten. The germline V gene encodes CDR1 SNHLY and CDR2 FYNNEI. The CDR3 length is 13 residues. Between the trimmed V and J ends, which lost 3 bases and 10 bases, there was a span of 10 bases.

The sample comprised peripheral blood or thyroid tissue (not recorded which). V gene TRBV2 combines with J gene TRBJ1-6, with D perhaps matching TRBD1 (5 bases). This sequence was found in an adult woman with Graves' disease, either hyperthyroidism or ophthalmopathy (not recorded which). DNA for the CDR3: TGTGCCAGCAGTGAGGAGGGGAAATCACCCCTCCACTTT. Translation gives CASSEEGKSPLHF.